Each of the 9 T cell receptor beta chains below was sequenced from the same sample in a study of T cell changes during pregnancy in multiple sclerosis. Assay used: immunoSEQ multiplex PCR; TCRdb lists only in-frame clones, some missing. The table shows about 44,000 clones, with 80% to 95% occurring only once. Material: CD4+ T cells from peripheral blood mononuclear cells, obtained in the third trimester of pregnancy. The receptors here all came from a female donor with multiple sclerosis, enrolled in a pregnancy study.

The V and J genes are TRBV2 and TRBJ1-5, with 8 nucleotides matching TRBD1. Germline assignment: CDR1 SNHLY and CDR2 FYNNEI. The J segment lost 0 bases and the V segment lost 6 bases, leaving 7 bases of the junction unmatched. The CDR3 has 16 amino acids. CDR3 in amino acids: CASSDRTGTSNQPQHF. The CDR3 nucleotides are TGTGCCAGCAGCGACCGGACAGGGACTAGCAATCAGCCCCAGCATTTT.

V gene TRBV6-5 combines with J gene TRBJ2-7; TRBD1 matches at 7 bases. Losses at the gene ends were 1 base for V and 2 bases for J; bases not matched to a gene: 2. The CDR3 is 14 amino acids. Per germline, CDR1 MNHEY and CDR2 SVGAGI. CDR3 DNA sequence: TGTGCCAGCAGTTACTACAGGGGAACCTACGAGCAGTACTTC. As protein: CASSYYRGTYEQYF.

This clone appeared once. The chain couples TRBV4-3 to TRBJ2-2; D remains unclear. The CDR3 sequence is 15 residues long. V was trimmed by 0 bases and J by 0 bases, leaving 5 bases between them. Looked up from germline, CDR1 is LGHNA and CDR2 is YSLEER. CDR3 in amino acids: CASSQERANTGELFF. The CDR3 nucleotides read TGCGCCAGCAGCCAAGAACGGGCGAACACCGGGGAGCTGTTTTTT.

The J gene is TRBJ1-1, the V gene TRBV19; D is ambiguous. The CDR3 is 13 residues long. Trimming removed 7 bases at V and 5 bases at J, with 14 bases between. Per germline, CDR1 LNHDA and CDR2 SQIVND (reference sequence). CDR3 in amino acids: CASTQAGRTEAFF. The CDR3 coding sequence is TGTGCCAGTACGCAGGCAGGTCGGACTGAAGCTTTCTTT. The variable domain in full, completed from reference TRBV19 and TRBJ1-1, reads DGGITQSPKYLFRKEGQNVTLSCEQNLNHDAMYWYRQDPGQGLRLIYYSQIVNDFQKGDIAEGYSVSREKKESFPLTVTSAQKNPTAFYLCASTQAGRTEAFFGQGTRLTVV.

This clone was recorded a few times. The chain couples TRBV29-1 to TRBJ1-1, with 7 bases identical to TRBD1. V was clipped by 7 bases and J by 3 bases; unmatched bases: 8. Germline V lookup: CDR1 SQVTM, CDR2 ANQGSEA. The CDR3 extends over 13 amino acids. The CDR3 DNA reads TGCAGCGCTACGTCCCAGGGGGACACTGAAGCTTTCTTT. Protein: CSATSQGDTEAFF.

V and J are TRBV7-9 and TRBJ2-6, with unresolved D. Deletions cut 1 base from V and 0 bases from J, with 7 bases between. The CDR3 is made up of 16 amino acids. Germline V gives CDR1 SEHNR, CDR2 FQNEAQ (reference sequence). Here the CDR3 reads CASSLGAFSGANVLTF. As DNA, the CDR3 is TGTGCCAGCAGCTTAGGAGCGTTCTCTGGGGCCAACGTCCTGACTTTC.

The V call is TRBV5-5, the J call TRBJ2-2; 9 bases map to TRBD2. V was pared by 5 bases and J by 3 bases, with 2 bases of the junction left unmatched. Germline V gives CDR1 SGHKS, CDR2 YYEKEE (reference sequence). The CDR3 loop spans 14 amino acids. The CDR3 region has the DNA TGTGCCAGCAGTAGCGGGAGTTACACCGGGGAGCTGTTTTTT. Its protein product is CASSSGSYTGELFF.

This clone was seen only once. V is TRBV19 and J is TRBJ1-2; TRBD1 matches 8 bases. Germline trimming cut 5 bases from V and 4 bases from J; bases unmatched to any gene: 6. This CDR3 spans 14 amino acids. Germline V CDR1 and CDR2: LNHDA, SQIVND (reference sequence). The CDR3 DNA follows: TGTGCCAGTAGTCTAACTACAGGGGGCTATGGCTACACCTTC. It yields the protein CASSLTTGGYGYTF.

This clone was observed a few times. J is TRBJ1-1 and V is TRBV5-4, with a tentative D call TRBD1 (5 bases). Per germline, CDR1 SGHNT and CDR2 YYREEE (reference sequence). Trimming stripped 4 bases from V and 3 bases from J, with 10 bases between. This CDR3 has 13 residues. CDR3 nucleotides: TGTGCCAGCAGCCTAACCAGGGACACTGAAGCTTTCTTT. This sequence encodes CASSLTRDTEAFF.